This is a list of T cell receptor beta chains from one sample in a study of control samples from healthy donors and cancer patients. Sequencing used immunoSEQ multiplex PCR; TCRdb keeps in-frame clones, though not all of them. Here the sample spans 90,000 to 100,000 clones, 90% being singletons. The specimen sequenced was blood. These receptor sequences come from a woman under 30 in good health. Both conserved end residues are part of each CDR3. Fields, in order: J gene, D gene, clone size, V gene, CDR3 DNA, CDR3 protein. The D gene is left open where the match is weak. The size field is filled for only some rows; it gives once, few, many or a size class.

>TRBJ1-2|NA|NA|TRBV6-5
TGTGCCAGCAGTTCGCCGAGTACTAACTATGGCTACACCTTC
CASSSPSTNYGYTF
>TRBJ2-1|TRBD1|NA|TRBV25-1
TGTGCCAGCAGTGTAAAAGGGTCCGGGACAGGGAATCGTGAGCAGTTCTTC
CASSVKGSGTGNREQFF
>TRBJ2-2|TRBD1|NA|TRBV4-1
TGCGCCAGCAGCCCGAAGACAGGGGGCACCGGGGAGCTGTTTTTT
CASSPKTGGTGELFF
>TRBJ2-5|TRBD2|NA|TRBV10-3
TGTGCCATCAGTGGAGCGGGGCAAGAGACCCAGTACTTC
CAISGAGQETQYF
>TRBJ1-4|TRBD1|NA|TRBV29-1
TGCAAAGGGACAGATAATGAAAAACTGTTTTTT
CKGTDNEKLFF
>TRBJ1-5|NA|once|TRBV7-9
TGTGCCAGCAGCTCAAGCAGGGGTACCAATCAGCCCCAGCATTTT
CASSSSRGTNQPQHF
>TRBJ2-4|NA|once|TRBV4-1
TGCGCCAGCAGCCTCCAAATAGTAACCAAAAACATTCAGTACTTC
CASSLQIVTKNIQYF
>TRBJ1-1|TRBD1|few|TRBV19
TGTGCCAGTACCCTACCTGGAGAGGGACAGACCCTAGGTACTGAAGCTTTCTTT
CASTLPGEGQTLGTEAFF
>TRBJ2-3|NA|NA|TRBV21-1
TGTGCCAGCAGCAATAGGTTGGAGAGAATGGAGGGGACAGATACGCAGTATTTT
CASSNRLERMEGTDTQYF
>TRBJ1-2|TRBD1|NA|TRBV10-3
TGTGCCATCAGTGAGTCGACAGGGGCGCGCGGCTACACCTTC
CAISESTGARGYTF
>TRBJ2-3|NA|NA|TRBV27
TGTGCCAGCAAGGATCCGGGAGATACGCAGTATTTT
CASKDPGDTQYF
>TRBJ1-4|NA|once|TRBV21-1
NA
CASSKGVWVGGGTNEKLFF
>TRBJ2-4|NA|NA|TRBV7-2
TGTGCCAGCAGCTTAGCGCGCCGCGGGGAGCTAGCCAAAAACATTCAGTACTTC
CASSLARRGELAKNIQYF
>TRBJ2-7|NA|NA|TRBV3-1/TRBV3-2
TGTGCCAGCAGCCAAGACACAGGGAGGGCGTACGAGCAGTACTTC
CASSQDTGRAYEQYF
>TRBJ1-4|NA|few|TRBV4-1
TGCGCCAGCAGCAGAGGGGTTGGAGAAAAACTGTTTTTT
CASSRGVGEKLFF
>TRBJ2-5|NA|NA|TRBV29-1
TGCAGCGGTAACTGGGACGCAGAGACCCAGTACTTC
CSGNWDAETQYF
>TRBJ2-3|NA|NA|TRBV5-6
TGTGCCAGCAGCCACGGAGGGGGACGCCCGGGAGATACGCAGTATTTT
CASSHGGGRPGDTQYF
>TRBJ2-3|TRBD2|NA|TRBV3-1/TRBV3-2
TGTGCCAGCAGCCAAGGGGCTGCGGGGGGCTTCACAGATACGCAGTATTTT
CASSQGAAGGFTDTQYF
>TRBJ1-2|NA|once|TRBV7-9
TGTGCCAGCACCCCGTCGGGGAACTATGGCTACACCTTC
CASTPSGNYGYTF
>TRBJ1-2|TRBD1|NA|TRBV7-9
TGTGCCAGCAGCTCGGGACAGGGAGCCTATGGCTACACCTTC
CASSSGQGAYGYTF
>TRBJ2-7|NA|NA|TRBV3-1/TRBV3-2
TGTGCCAGCAGCCAGTATGAGGATGGCTCCTACGAGCAGTACTTC
CASSQYEDGSYEQYF
>TRBJ1-4|NA|NA|TRBV25-1
TGTGCCAGCAGGAAATCGGGGGCTAATGAAAAACTGTTTTTT
CASRKSGANEKLFF
>TRBJ1-1|NA|NA|TRBV7-2
TGTGCCAGCAGCTTAGTGGGTCAGGGTTCCACTGAAGCTTTCTTT
CASSLVGQGSTEAFF
>TRBJ1-6|NA|NA|TRBV3-1/TRBV3-2
TGTGCCAGCAGCCAAGATCATCCAGGGCCTACGGCGGGTAATTCACCCCTCCACTTT
CASSQDHPGPTAGNSPLHF
>TRBJ1-1|NA|NA|TRBV19
TGTGCCAGTAGCCAGGGGTGGACTGAAGCTTTCTTT
CASSQGWTEAFF
>TRBJ1-4|NA|NA|TRBV6-1
TGTGCCAGCAGTGAAGTTCGGCTTGGGGCATCGTGGGTCGAAAAACTGTTTTTT
CASSEVRLGASWVEKLFF
>TRBJ1-1|NA|NA|TRBV7-9
TGTGCCAGCAGCATCCGGGGAAGGGACACTGAAGCTTTCTTT
CASSIRGRDTEAFF
>TRBJ1-1|NA|NA|TRBV6-6
TGTGCCAGCAGTTATCCCGGAGGAAACACTGAAGCTTTCTTT
CASSYPGGNTEAFF
>TRBJ2-3|NA|NA|TRBV3-1/TRBV3-2
TGTGCCACCAACGGCCGGGCCCCAGATACGCAGTATTTT
CATNGRAPDTQYF
>TRBJ1-1|NA|NA|TRBV28
TGTGCCAGCAGTTTACTGTCCGAGACGGCTTTCTTT
CASSLLSETAFF
>TRBJ2-1|NA|NA|TRBV27
TGTGCCAGCAGTCCCAGGACAGCGGGGAGAAATGAGCAGTTCTTC
CASSPRTAGRNEQFF
>TRBJ2-1|TRBD2|NA|TRBV9
TGTGCCAGCAGCGGCCTAGCGGGGGCCGAACTCTCCTACAATGAGCAGTTCTTC
CASSGLAGAELSYNEQFF
>TRBJ1-2|NA|NA|TRBV6-1
TGTGCCAGCAGTGAAAGACAGGCGTATGGCTACACCTTC
CASSERQAYGYTF
>TRBJ2-1|TRBD2|NA|TRBV7-9
TGTGCCAGCAGCTTAAGCGGGGGGATAGACAATGAGCAGTTCTTC
CASSLSGGIDNEQFF
>TRBJ2-2|NA|NA|TRBV9
TGTGCCAGCAGCGTAGATGGCGCTCGGCCCGGGGAGCTGTTTTTT
CASSVDGARPGELFF
>TRBJ2-3|TRBD2|NA|TRBV13
TGTGCCAGCAGCTTTGGACTAGCGGGGGGAAGAGATACGCAGTATTTT
CASSFGLAGGRDTQYF
>TRBJ2-7|TRBD1|NA|TRBV2
TGTGCCAGAGCGGGACAGGGGGGAGGCGAGCAGTACTTC
CARAGQGGGEQYF
>TRBJ2-7|TRBD2|once|TRBV2
TGTGCCAGTTCGGGTCTAGCGGGGACCTCCTACGAGCAGTACTTC
CASSGLAGTSYEQYF
>TRBJ2-5|NA|NA|TRBV10-3
TGTGCCATACGACCGGGACAAAAAGAAGAGACCCAGTACTTC
CAIRPGQKEETQYF
>TRBJ1-5|NA|once|TRBV5-5
TGTGCCAGCAGCTTGGTCGCAGGGTCTGCGTACCAGCCCCAGCATTTT
CASSLVAGSAYQPQHF
>TRBJ1-5|TRBD1|NA|TRBV24-1
TGTGCCACCAGTGATTGGGCCATTTTGGAGGGACAGGGGAGTCAGCCCCAGCATTTT
CATSDWAILEGQGSQPQHF
>TRBJ1-4|NA|NA|TRBV3-1/TRBV3-2
TGTGCCAGCAGTCCCACAAAAGGGTCATCCGAACTGTTTTTT
CASSPTKGSSELFF